Listed below are T cell receptor beta chains from one sample, sequenced in a study of T cell responses to AZD1222 COVID-19 vaccine. Generated by immunoSEQ multiplex PCR, the TCRdb table keeps only in-frame clones and is missing some. The table has about 120,000 clones, more than 75% seen once. The sequenced sample was peripheral blood, obtained on day 0 of AZD1222 vaccination. These receptors came from an adult in good health. Both conserved end residues are part of each CDR3. The order of the fields is D gene, J gene, V gene, clone size, CDR3 protein, CDR3 DNA. The D gene is left open where the match is weak. Size is omitted from some rows. Given values are once, few, many or a class for expanded clones.

D gene: .
J gene: TRBJ1-2
V gene: TRBV2
clone size: .
CDR3 protein: CASSGQTKPYGYTF
CDR3 DNA: TGTGCCAGCAGTGGACAGACAAAACCCTATGGCTACACCTTC

D gene: TRBD2
J gene: TRBJ2-3
V gene: TRBV4-1
clone size: .
CDR3 protein: CASSQGPASGRVKDTQYF
CDR3 DNA: TGCGCCAGCAGCCAAGGCCCCGCTAGCGGGAGAGTTAAAGATACGCAGTATTTT

D gene: .
J gene: TRBJ1-4
V gene: TRBV15
clone size: .
CDR3 protein: CATSRFKEKLFF
CDR3 DNA: TGTGCCACCAGCAGATTTAAGGAAAAACTGTTTTTT

D gene: TRBD1
J gene: TRBJ1-2
V gene: TRBV9
clone size: .
CDR3 protein: CASSARQGTYGYTF
CDR3 DNA: TGTGCCAGCAGCGCTAGACAGGGAACCTATGGCTACACCTTC

D gene: TRBD1
J gene: TRBJ1-6
V gene: TRBV30
clone size: .
CDR3 protein: CAWSVGGAYNSPLHF
CDR3 DNA: TGTGCCTGGAGTGTAGGGGGCGCCTATAATTCACCCCTCCACTTT

D gene: TRBD1
J gene: TRBJ1-6
V gene: TRBV14
clone size: .
CDR3 protein: CASNGQGYSPLHF
CDR3 DNA: TGTGCCAGCAACGGACAGGGTTACTCACCCCTCCACTTT

D gene: TRBD1
J gene: TRBJ2-1
V gene: TRBV5-5
clone size: .
CDR3 protein: CASSWTGSNEQFF
CDR3 DNA: TGTGCCAGCAGTTGGACAGGGAGCAATGAGCAGTTCTTC

D gene: .
J gene: TRBJ2-5
V gene: TRBV29-1
clone size: .
CDR3 protein: CSVDPYQETQYF
CDR3 DNA: TGCAGCGTTGATCCGTACCAAGAGACCCAGTACTTC

D gene: TRBD1
J gene: TRBJ1-2
V gene: TRBV5-1
clone size: .
CDR3 protein: CASSPRDRGNGYTF
CDR3 DNA: TGCGCCAGCAGCCCTAGGGACAGGGGGAATGGCTACACCTTC

D gene: .
J gene: TRBJ1-5
V gene: TRBV7-2
clone size: .
CDR3 protein: CASSGLGGGKPQHF
CDR3 DNA: TGTGCCAGCAGCGGATTAGGGGGGGGTAAGCCCCAGCATTTT

D gene: TRBD2
J gene: TRBJ2-7
V gene: TRBV11-2
clone size: .
CDR3 protein: CASSLAGGTYEQYF
CDR3 DNA: TGTGCCAGCAGCTTAGCGGGAGGAACCTACGAGCAGTACTTC

D gene: .
J gene: TRBJ2-3
V gene: TRBV15
clone size: .
CDR3 protein: CATSRVGLLTQYF
CDR3 DNA: TGTGCCACCAGCAGAGTTGGACTCCTCACGCAGTATTTT

D gene: .
J gene: TRBJ1-2
V gene: TRBV5-4
clone size: .
CDR3 protein: CASSPWAGHYGYTF
CDR3 DNA: TGTGCCAGCAGCCCCTGGGCAGGACACTATGGCTACACCTTC

D gene: TRBD1
J gene: TRBJ2-6
V gene: TRBV19
clone size: .
CDR3 protein: CASSRLTGAGANVLTF
CDR3 DNA: TGTGCCAGTAGTAGGTTGACAGGGGCTGGGGCCAACGTCCTGACTTTC

D gene: .
J gene: TRBJ2-1
V gene: TRBV28
clone size: .
CDR3 protein: CASGRRGGDEQFF
CDR3 DNA: TGTGCCAGCGGCCGCCGAGGGGGGGATGAGCAGTTCTTC

D gene: .
J gene: TRBJ2-5
V gene: TRBV10-3
clone size: .
CDR3 protein: CAISETGEETQYF
CDR3 DNA: TGTGCCATCAGTGAGACGGGGGAGGAGACCCAGTACTTC

D gene: .
J gene: TRBJ1-2
V gene: TRBV5-1
clone size: .
CDR3 protein: CASSLEAGRTRGYTF
CDR3 DNA: TGCGCCAGCAGCTTGGAGGCAGGGAGGACTAGAGGCTACACCTTC

D gene: .
J gene: TRBJ1-1
V gene: TRBV29-1
clone size: once
CDR3 protein: CSVAPRQANTEAFF
CDR3 DNA: TGCAGCGTCGCCCCCCGACAGGCGAACACTGAAGCTTTCTTT

D gene: .
J gene: TRBJ1-5
V gene: TRBV6-5
clone size: .
CDR3 protein: CASSYSSSAGGPQHF
CDR3 DNA: TGTGCCAGCAGTTACTCATCCTCTGCAGGCGGGCCCCAGCATTTT

D gene: TRBD2
J gene: TRBJ2-1
V gene: TRBV9
clone size: .
CDR3 protein: CASSVGLAGLNEQFF
CDR3 DNA: TGTGCCAGCAGCGTAGGACTAGCGGGTCTCAATGAGCAGTTCTTC

D gene: TRBD2
J gene: TRBJ2-3
V gene: TRBV19
clone size: .
CDR3 protein: CASVSSGGADTQYF
CDR3 DNA: TGTGCCAGTGTTTCTAGCGGGGGTGCAGATACGCAGTATTTT

D gene: .
J gene: TRBJ1-5
V gene: TRBV12-3/TRBV12-4
clone size: .
CDR3 protein: CASSLAPNFPQHF
CDR3 DNA: TGTGCCAGCAGTTTAGCGCCGAATTTCCCCCAGCATTTT

D gene: TRBD1
J gene: TRBJ1-5
V gene: TRBV10-1
clone size: .
CDR3 protein: CASSPDRDQPQHF
CDR3 DNA: TGCGCCAGCAGTCCCGACAGGGATCAGCCCCAGCATTTT

D gene: TRBD1
J gene: TRBJ2-7
V gene: TRBV5-1
clone size: once
CDR3 protein: CASRPTGGSYEQYF
CDR3 DNA: TGCGCCAGCAGACCGACAGGGGGATCCTACGAGCAGTACTTC

D gene: .
J gene: TRBJ1-1
V gene: TRBV11-2
clone size: .
CDR3 protein: CASSLVDRFEAFF
CDR3 DNA: TGTGCCAGCAGCTTGGTCGACAGATTTGAAGCTTTCTTT

D gene: .
J gene: TRBJ1-2
V gene: TRBV6-5
clone size: .
CDR3 protein: CADGGVNGYTF
CDR3 DNA: TGTGCTGATGGGGGGGTCAATGGCTACACCTTC

D gene: .
J gene: TRBJ1-2
V gene: TRBV11-2
clone size: few
CDR3 protein: CASSQGRGGRGYTF
CDR3 DNA: TGTGCCAGCAGCCAGGGTCGGGGAGGCCGCGGCTACACCTTC

D gene: .
J gene: TRBJ2-7
V gene: TRBV28
clone size: once
CDR3 protein: CASSSGTQGTGYEQYF
CDR3 DNA: TGTGCCAGCAGTTCCGGGACACAAGGGACGGGCTACGAGCAGTACTTC

D gene: TRBD2
J gene: TRBJ2-1
V gene: TRBV6-5
clone size: once
CDR3 protein: CASGRSGSSYNEQFF
CDR3 DNA: TGTGCCAGCGGACGAAGCGGGAGCTCCTACAATGAGCAGTTCTTC

D gene: .
J gene: TRBJ1-2
V gene: TRBV7-2
clone size: once
CDR3 protein: CASSLALTVPYGYTF
CDR3 DNA: TGTGCCAGCAGCTTAGCCCTGACAGTCCCCTATGGCTACACCTTC

D gene: .
J gene: TRBJ1-3
V gene: TRBV29-1
clone size: .
CDR3 protein: CSAHGSSIYF
CDR3 DNA: TGCAGCGCCCACGGTTCATCCATATATTTT

D gene: .
J gene: TRBJ2-6
V gene: TRBV6-4
clone size: .
CDR3 protein: CASSQGHSGANVLTF
CDR3 DNA: TGTGCCAGCAGTCAGGGACACTCTGGGGCCAACGTCCTGACTTTC

D gene: TRBD2
J gene: TRBJ2-1
V gene: TRBV5-1
clone size: .
CDR3 protein: CASSLTTSGVYNEQFF
CDR3 DNA: TGCGCCAGCAGCCTCACGACTAGCGGGGTATACAATGAGCAGTTCTTC

D gene: .
J gene: TRBJ2-3
V gene: TRBV6-5
clone size: .
CDR3 protein: CASLTSPRTDTQYF
CDR3 DNA: TGTGCCAGCCTCACTTCGCCGCGGACAGATACGCAGTATTTT

D gene: TRBD2
J gene: TRBJ2-1
V gene: TRBV5-4
clone size: few
CDR3 protein: CASSLVGGRAVDEQFF
CDR3 DNA: TGTGCCAGCAGCTTGGTTGGCGGGAGAGCGGTAGATGAGCAGTTCTTC

D gene: TRBD1
J gene: TRBJ1-2
V gene: TRBV28
clone size: once
CDR3 protein: CASSSYRGRFSYTF
CDR3 DNA: TGTGCCAGCAGTTCTTACAGGGGGCGGTTCAGCTACACCTTC

D gene: TRBD1
J gene: TRBJ2-7
V gene: TRBV27
clone size: .
CDR3 protein: CASGRTGLYEQYF
CDR3 DNA: TGTGCCAGCGGGCGGACAGGTTTATACGAGCAGTACTTC

D gene: .
J gene: TRBJ1-5
V gene: TRBV6-6
clone size: .
CDR3 protein: CASTQTGGQPQHF
CDR3 DNA: TGTGCCAGCACCCAAACGGGGGGTCAGCCCCAGCATTTT

D gene: .
J gene: TRBJ2-4
V gene: TRBV6-1
clone size: .
CDR3 protein: CASSEGNKNIQYF
CDR3 DNA: TGTGCCAGCAGTGAGGGGAACAAAAACATTCAGTACTTC

D gene: .
J gene: TRBJ2-5
V gene: TRBV6-5
clone size: .
CDR3 protein: CASRKTGEKETQYF
CDR3 DNA: TGTGCCAGCAGGAAGACTGGGGAGAAAGAGACCCAGTACTTC

D gene: .
J gene: TRBJ2-7
V gene: TRBV4-1
clone size: .
CDR3 protein: CASSQKRDSYEQYF
CDR3 DNA: TGCGCCAGCAGCCAGAAACGGGACTCCTACGAGCAGTACTTC

D gene: .
J gene: TRBJ1-6
V gene: TRBV7-9
clone size: .
CDR3 protein: CASSIIRSTYNSPLHF
CDR3 DNA: TGTGCCAGCAGCATTATTCGGTCCACCTATAATTCACCCCTCCACTTT

D gene: .
J gene: TRBJ1-1
V gene: TRBV9
clone size: .
CDR3 protein: CASSVSDTTEAFF
CDR3 DNA: TGTGCCAGCAGCGTCTCGGACACCACTGAAGCTTTCTTT

D gene: TRBD2
J gene: TRBJ2-7
V gene: TRBV5-6
clone size: .
CDR3 protein: CASGGSGIYEQYF
CDR3 DNA: TGTGCCTCGGGTGGTAGCGGGATCTACGAGCAGTACTTC

D gene: .
J gene: TRBJ1-1
V gene: TRBV12-3/TRBV12-4
clone size: .
CDR3 protein: CASSLSGQEAFF
CDR3 DNA: TGTGCCAGCAGTTTATCTGGGCAAGAAGCTTTCTTT

D gene: .
J gene: TRBJ1-4
V gene: TRBV5-5
clone size: .
CDR3 protein: CASSPMSPGEKLFF
CDR3 DNA: TGTGCCAGCAGCCCCATGTCGCCGGGGGAAAAACTGTTTTTT

D gene: TRBD2
J gene: TRBJ2-1
V gene: TRBV30
clone size: once
CDR3 protein: CAWVRWGTSTGNEQFF
CDR3 DNA: TGTGCCTGGGTTAGGTGGGGGACTAGCACGGGTAATGAGCAGTTCTTC

D gene: .
J gene: TRBJ2-1
V gene: TRBV6-5
clone size: .
CDR3 protein: CASRRGRSSYNEQFF
CDR3 DNA: TGTGCCAGCAGGCGCGGGCGAAGCTCCTACAATGAGCAGTTCTTC